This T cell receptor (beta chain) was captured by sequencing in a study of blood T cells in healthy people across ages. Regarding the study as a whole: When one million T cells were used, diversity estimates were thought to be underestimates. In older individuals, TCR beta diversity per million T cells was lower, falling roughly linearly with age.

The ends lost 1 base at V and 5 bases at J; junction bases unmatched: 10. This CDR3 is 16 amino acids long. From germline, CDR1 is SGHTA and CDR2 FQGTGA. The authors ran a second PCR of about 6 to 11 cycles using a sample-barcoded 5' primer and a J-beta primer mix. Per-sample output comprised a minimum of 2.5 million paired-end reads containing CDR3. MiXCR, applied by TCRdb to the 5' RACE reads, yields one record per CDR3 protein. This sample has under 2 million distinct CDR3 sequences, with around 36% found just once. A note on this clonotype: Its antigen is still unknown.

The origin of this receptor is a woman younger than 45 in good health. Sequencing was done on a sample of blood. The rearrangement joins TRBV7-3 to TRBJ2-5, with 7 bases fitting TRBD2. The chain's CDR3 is CASSLRGGGTVETQYF. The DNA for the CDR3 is TGTGCCAGCAGCTTAAGGGGCGGGGGAACCGTGGAGACCCAGTACTTC.